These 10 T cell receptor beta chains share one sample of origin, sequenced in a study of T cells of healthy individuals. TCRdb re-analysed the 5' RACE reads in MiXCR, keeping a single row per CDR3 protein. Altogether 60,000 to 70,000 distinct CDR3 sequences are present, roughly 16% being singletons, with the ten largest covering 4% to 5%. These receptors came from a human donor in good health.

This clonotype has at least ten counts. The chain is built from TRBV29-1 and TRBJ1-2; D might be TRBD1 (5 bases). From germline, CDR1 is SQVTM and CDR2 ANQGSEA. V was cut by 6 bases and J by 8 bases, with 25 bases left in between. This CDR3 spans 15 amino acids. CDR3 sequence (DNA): TGCAGCGTACCCGTCCAGGGCGCCCTGAGAGGGGGCTACACCTTC. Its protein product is CSVPVQGALRGGYTF.

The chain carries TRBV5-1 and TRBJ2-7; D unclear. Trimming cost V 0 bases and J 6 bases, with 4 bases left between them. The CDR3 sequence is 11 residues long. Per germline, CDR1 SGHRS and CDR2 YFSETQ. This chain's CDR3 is CASSLEVEQYF. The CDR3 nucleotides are TGCGCCAGCAGCTTGGAGGTCGAGCAGTACTTC.

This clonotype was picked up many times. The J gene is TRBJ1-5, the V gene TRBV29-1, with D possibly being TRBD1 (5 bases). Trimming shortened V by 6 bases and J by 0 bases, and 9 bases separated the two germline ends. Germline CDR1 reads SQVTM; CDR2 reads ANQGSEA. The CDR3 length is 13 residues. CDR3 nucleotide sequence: TGCAGCGTCCGAGACAGTAGCAATCAGCCCCAGCATTTT. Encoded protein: CSVRDSSNQPQHF.

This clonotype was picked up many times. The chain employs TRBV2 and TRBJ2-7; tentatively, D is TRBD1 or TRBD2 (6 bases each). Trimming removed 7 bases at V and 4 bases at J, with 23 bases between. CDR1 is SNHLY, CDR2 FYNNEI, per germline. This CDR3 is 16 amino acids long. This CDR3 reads CASKGGAGTLSYEQYF. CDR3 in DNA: TGTGCCAGCAAGGGGGGCGCCGGGACCCTTTCGTACGAGCAGTACTTC.

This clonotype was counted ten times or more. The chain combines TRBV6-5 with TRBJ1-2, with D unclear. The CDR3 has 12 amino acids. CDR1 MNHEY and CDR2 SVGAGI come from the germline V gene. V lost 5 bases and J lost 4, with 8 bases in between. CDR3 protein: CASSRTGYGYTF. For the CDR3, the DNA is TGTGCCAGCAGTCGGACCGGCTATGGCTACACCTTC.

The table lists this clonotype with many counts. The CDR3 nucleotides read TGTGCCAGCAGCGGAGCGGGACTATGGGAGCAGTACTTC. Amino acid sequence: CASSGAGLWEQYF. The chain uses TRBV13 and TRBJ2-7, with TRBD2 matching over 7 bases. The V gene's germline CDR1 is PRHDT and CDR2 FYEKMQ (reference sequence). The CDR3 runs 13 residues. After removal of 5 bases from V and 7 bases from J, the junction contained 8 bases not matched to a gene.

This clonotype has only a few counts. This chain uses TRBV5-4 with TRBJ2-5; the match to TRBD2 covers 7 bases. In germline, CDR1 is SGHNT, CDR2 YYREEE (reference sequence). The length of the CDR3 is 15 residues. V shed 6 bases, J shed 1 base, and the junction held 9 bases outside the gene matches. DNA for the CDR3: TGTGCCAGCAAACCGTGGACGGGGGGCCAAGAGACCCAGTACTTC. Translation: CASKPWTGGQETQYF.

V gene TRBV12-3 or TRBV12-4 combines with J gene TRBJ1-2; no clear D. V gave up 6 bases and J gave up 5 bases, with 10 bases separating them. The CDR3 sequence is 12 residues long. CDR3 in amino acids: CASSPQDYGYTF. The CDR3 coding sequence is TGTGCCAGCAGCCCCCAGGATTATGGCTACACCTTC.

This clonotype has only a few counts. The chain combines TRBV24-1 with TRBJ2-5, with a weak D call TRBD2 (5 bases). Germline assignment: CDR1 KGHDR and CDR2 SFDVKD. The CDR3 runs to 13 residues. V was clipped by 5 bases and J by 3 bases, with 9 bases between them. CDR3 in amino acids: CATSASGEETQYF. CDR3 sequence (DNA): TGTGCCACCAGTGCCAGCGGCGAAGAGACCCAGTACTTC.

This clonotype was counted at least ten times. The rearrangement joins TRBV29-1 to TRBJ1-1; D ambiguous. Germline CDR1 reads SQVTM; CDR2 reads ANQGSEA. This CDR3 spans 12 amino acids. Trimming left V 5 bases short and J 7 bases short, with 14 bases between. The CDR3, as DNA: TGCAGCGTTCGGCAGGATAGAAATGAAGCTTTCTTT. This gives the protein CSVRQDRNEAFF.